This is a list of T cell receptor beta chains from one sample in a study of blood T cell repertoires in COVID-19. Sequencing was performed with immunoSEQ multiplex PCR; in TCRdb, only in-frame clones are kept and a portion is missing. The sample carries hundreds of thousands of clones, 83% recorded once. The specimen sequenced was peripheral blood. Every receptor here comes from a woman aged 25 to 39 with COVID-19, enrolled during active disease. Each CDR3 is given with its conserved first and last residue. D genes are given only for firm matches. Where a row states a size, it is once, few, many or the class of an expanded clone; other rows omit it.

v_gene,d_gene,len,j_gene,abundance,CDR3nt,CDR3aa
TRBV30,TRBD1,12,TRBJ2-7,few,TGTGCCCGACAGGGAGTAAACTACGAGCAGTACTTC,CARQGVNYEQYF
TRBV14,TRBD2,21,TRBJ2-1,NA,TGTGCCAGCAGCCAAGACCCGGGACTAGCGGGAGGGCCTTGGGGGGAGGATGAGCAGTTCTTC,CASSQDPGLAGGPWGEDEQFF
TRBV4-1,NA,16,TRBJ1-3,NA,TGCGCCAGCAGCCAAGGGGGGGGACCCTACCGAAACACCATATATTTT,CASSQGGGPYRNTIYF
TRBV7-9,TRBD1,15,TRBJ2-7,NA,TGTGCCAGCAGCTTAGGAGGGACAGGGCGCTACGAGCAGTACTTC,CASSLGGTGRYEQYF
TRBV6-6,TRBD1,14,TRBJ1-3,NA,TGTGCCAGCAGTACAGGGGGCCCTGGAAACACCATATATTTT,CASSTGGPGNTIYF
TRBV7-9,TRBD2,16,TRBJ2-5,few,TGTGCCAGCAGACTAGGGACTAGCGGGGCCCAAGAGACCCAGTACTTC,CASRLGTSGAQETQYF
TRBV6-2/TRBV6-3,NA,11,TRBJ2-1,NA,TGTGCCAGCAGCCTCGGACAGGAGCAGTTCTTC,CASSLGQEQFF
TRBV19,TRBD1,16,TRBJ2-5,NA,TGTGCCAGTAGTATGTTTTGGACAGGGGTGGGAGAGACCCAGTACTTC,CASSMFWTGVGETQYF
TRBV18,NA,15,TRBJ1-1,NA,TGTGCCAGCTCACCGGGTTCGGGACACTACACTGAAGCTTTCTTT,CASSPGSGHYTEAFF
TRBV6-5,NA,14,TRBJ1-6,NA,TGTGCCAACGCGGATGAGGGTTATAATTCACCCCTCCACTTT,CANADEGYNSPLHF
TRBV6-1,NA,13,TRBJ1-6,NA,TGTGCCAGCAGTGATGGGGAGAATTCACCCCTCCACTTT,CASSDGENSPLHF
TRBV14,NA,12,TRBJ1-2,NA,TGTGCCAGCAGCCTCGGTGGCTATGGCTACACCTTC,CASSLGGYGYTF
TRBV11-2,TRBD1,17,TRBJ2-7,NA,TGTGCCAGCACCAACACGCCCCCCGGGACAGGGCGTACGGGGCAGTACTTC,CASTNTPPGTGRTGQYF
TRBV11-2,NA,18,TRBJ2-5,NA,TGTGCCAGCAGCCCCGGGTCTTTGGAGCGGTGGTACCAAGAGACCCAGTACTTC,CASSPGSLERWYQETQYF
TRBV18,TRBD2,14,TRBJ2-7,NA,TGTGCCAGCTCACCAGGGCTAGCGGGAGACGAGCAGTACTTC,CASSPGLAGDEQYF
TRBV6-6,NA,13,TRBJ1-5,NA,TGTGCCAGCAGTATACAGGCGAATCAGCCCCAGCATTTT,CASSIQANQPQHF
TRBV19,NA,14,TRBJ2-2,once,TGTGCCAGTAGTATGGACGGAGGAACCGGGGAGCTGTTTTTT,CASSMDGGTGELFF
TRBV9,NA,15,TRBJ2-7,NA,TGTGCCAGCAGCGTAGCAGGACAGAGTACCTACGAGCAGTACTTC,CASSVAGQSTYEQYF
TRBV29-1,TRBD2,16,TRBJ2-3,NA,TGCAGCGTTGGGCTTGTAGCGGGAGTTGGGACAGATACGCAGTATTTT,CSVGLVAGVGTDTQYF
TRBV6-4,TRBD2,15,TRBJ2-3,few,TGTGCCAGCAGTGACTCTAGCGGGGGGGCAGATACGCAGTATTTT,CASSDSSGGADTQYF
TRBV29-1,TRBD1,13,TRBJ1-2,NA,TGCAGCGTTGAAGGGGGCAGGGGGTACGGCTACACCTTC,CSVEGGRGYGYTF
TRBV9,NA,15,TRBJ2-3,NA,TGTGCCAGCAGCGTAGGGGTGGGAGCGTCTGATACGCAGTATTTT,CASSVGVGASDTQYF
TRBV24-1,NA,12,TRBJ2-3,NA,TGTGCCACCAGTGATTTGACCGGGTTCCCGTATTTT,CATSDLTGFPYF
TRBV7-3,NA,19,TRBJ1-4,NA,TGTGCCAGCAGAGCCAATCGGAGGAGGAATCCCAAGTTTGTTGAAAAACTGTTTTTT,CASRANRRRNPKFVEKLFF
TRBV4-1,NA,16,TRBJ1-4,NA,TGCGCCAGCAGCCAAGATGGCGCCGGGGGAAGTGAAAAACTGTTTTTT,CASSQDGAGGSEKLFF
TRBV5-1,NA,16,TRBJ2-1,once,TGCGCCAGCAGCTTGGGTGTAGCGGAGGCCTACAATGAGCAGTTCTTC,CASSLGVAEAYNEQFF
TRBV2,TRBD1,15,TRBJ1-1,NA,TGTGCCAGCAGTGCCCAGACAGGGGGCCTTGATGAAGCTTTCTTT,CASSAQTGGLDEAFF
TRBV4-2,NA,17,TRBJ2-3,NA,TGTGCCAGCAGCCAAGATACGAGGAGAGGCCCCGGGGATACGCAGTATTTT,CASSQDTRRGPGDTQYF
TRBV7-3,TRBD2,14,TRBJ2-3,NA,TGTGCCAGCAGCCCACTAGCGGTCACAGATACGCAGTATTTT,CASSPLAVTDTQYF
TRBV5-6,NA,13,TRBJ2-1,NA,TGTGCCAGCAGCCAAAATCGTCAGGTGGGGCAGTTCTTC,CASSQNRQVGQFF
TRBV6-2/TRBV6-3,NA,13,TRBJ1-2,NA,TGTGCCAGCAGCGGACAGCCACCGGGTGGCTACACCTTC,CASSGQPPGGYTF
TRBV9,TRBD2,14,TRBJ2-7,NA,TGTGCCAGCAGCCCGAGCGGGGAGTCCTACGAGCAGTACTTC,CASSPSGESYEQYF
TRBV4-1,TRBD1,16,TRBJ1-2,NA,TGCGCCAGCAGCGGAGAAGGGTGGGACAGGGTAAACGGCTACACCTTC,CASSGEGWDRVNGYTF
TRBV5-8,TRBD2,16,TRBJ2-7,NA,TGTGCCAGCAGCGACGAAGCGGGGGGACTCCCCTACGAGCAGTACTTC,CASSDEAGGLPYEQYF
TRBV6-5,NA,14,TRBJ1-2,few,TGTGCCAGCAACCAGGGGTCCCCCCCGAGTGGCTACACCTTC,CASNQGSPPSGYTF
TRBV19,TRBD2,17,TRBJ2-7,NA,TGTGCCAGTAGTATTTTGAGTAGCGGGTCCAGCTCCTACGAGCAGTACTTC,CASSILSSGSSSYEQYF
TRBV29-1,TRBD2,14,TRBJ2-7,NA,TGCAGCGTTGTGGGAGGGATGGGGGCCTACGAGCAGTACTTC,CSVVGGMGAYEQYF
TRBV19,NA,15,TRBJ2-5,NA,TGTGCCAGTAGTCTACAGGGAGACCAGGCGGAGACCCAGTACTTC,CASSLQGDQAETQYF
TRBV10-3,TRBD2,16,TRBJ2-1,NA,TGTGCCATCAGTGAGTCGATGGCGGGGGGCCCCAATGAGCAGTTCTTC,CAISESMAGGPNEQFF
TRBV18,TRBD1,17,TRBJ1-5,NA,TGTGCCAGCTCACCACGAATGACAGGGGATAGCAATCAGCCCCAGCATTTT,CASSPRMTGDSNQPQHF
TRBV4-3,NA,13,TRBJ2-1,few,TGCGCCAGCAGCCGTTCAGGGTGGAATGAGCAGTTCTTC,CASSRSGWNEQFF
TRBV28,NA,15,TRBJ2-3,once,TGTGCCAGCAGTTTCGGTCCGCAAAGCACAGATACGCAGTATTTT,CASSFGPQSTDTQYF
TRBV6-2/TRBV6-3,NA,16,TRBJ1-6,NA,TGTGCCAGCAGCCCTTGGATGACAGGACCCAATTCACCCCTCCACTTT,CASSPWMTGPNSPLHF
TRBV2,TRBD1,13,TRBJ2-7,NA,TGTGCCAGCAGTCCGGGACAGCGAACGAAGCAGTACTTC,CASSPGQRTKQYF
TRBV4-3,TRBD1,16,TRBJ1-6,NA,TGCGCCAGCAGCCAAGATACCGGGACAGGGTTGTCACCCCTCCACTTT,CASSQDTGTGLSPLHF
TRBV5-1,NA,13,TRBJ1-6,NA,TGCGCCAGCAGTGCACTAATGGATTCACCCCTCCACTTT,CASSALMDSPLHF
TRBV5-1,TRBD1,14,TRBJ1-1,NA,TGCGCCAGCAGCGCAACAGGGGGTAGCGCTGAAGCTTTCTTT,CASSATGGSAEAFF
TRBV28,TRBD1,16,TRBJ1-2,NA,TGTGCCAGCAGTTTATGGGACAGGGTGAGGTCCTATGGCTACACCTTC,CASSLWDRVRSYGYTF
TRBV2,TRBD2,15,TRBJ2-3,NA,TGTGCCAGCATGACTAGCGGGCTCTATTCGAATACGCAGTATTTT,CASMTSGLYSNTQYF
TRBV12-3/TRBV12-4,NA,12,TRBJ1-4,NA,TGTGCCAGCAGAGAGTTGAGGGAAAAACTGTTTTTT,CASRELREKLFF
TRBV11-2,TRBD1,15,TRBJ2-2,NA,TGTGCCAGCAGCGAGACAGGGGGATACACCGGGGAGCTGTTTTTT,CASSETGGYTGELFF
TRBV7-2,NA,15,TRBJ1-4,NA,TGTGCCAGCAGCCGCGTAAGACAGGCGGAAGAAAAACTGTTTTTT,CASSRVRQAEEKLFF
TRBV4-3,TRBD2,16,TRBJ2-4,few,TGCGCCAGCAGCCGTCGACTAGCGGGGGGGGAAAACATTCAGTACTTC,CASSRRLAGGENIQYF
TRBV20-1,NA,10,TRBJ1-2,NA,TGCAGTGCTAGGGAGTATGGCTACACCTTC,CSAREYGYTF
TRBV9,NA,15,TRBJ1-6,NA,TGTGCCAGCAGCGTAAGTGTAATAGGGAGTTCACCCCTCCACTTT,CASSVSVIGSSPLHF
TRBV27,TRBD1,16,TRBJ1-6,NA,TGTGCCAGCTATACGGGACAGGGGGTTAATAATTCACCCCTCCACTTT,CASYTGQGVNNSPLHF
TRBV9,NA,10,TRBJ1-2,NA,TGTGCCAGCGGCACCTATGGCTACACCTTC,CASGTYGYTF
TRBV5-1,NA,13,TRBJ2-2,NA,TGCGCCAGCAGCTTTGGGACTACCGGGGAGCTGTTTTTT,CASSFGTTGELFF
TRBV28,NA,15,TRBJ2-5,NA,TGTGCCAGCAGTTTGGGCAGCCCACGACCGGAGACCCAGTACTTC,CASSLGSPRPETQYF
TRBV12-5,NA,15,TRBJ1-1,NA,TGTGCTAGTGGTTTGGTATCGGGGGTGAACACTGAAGCTTTCTTT,CASGLVSGVNTEAFF